The clone carrying this TCR beta chain was seen at least ten times. The CDR3 covers 15 residues. In germline, CDR1 is MNHNS, CDR2 SASEGT. The junction had 3 bases not matched to a gene; V was cut back by 3 bases and J by 3 bases. Each TCR cDNA molecule carried a unique molecular identifier. TCRdb re-analysed the 5' RACE reads in MiXCR, keeping a single row per CDR3 protein. The sample includes 10,000 to 11,000 distinct CDR3 sequences, 6.3% of them seen just once. The source of the sample is a study of spatial heterogeneity in lung cancer. Stated time point: sample taken at primary tumor resection. The cohort: approximately 66 early-stage, untreated non-small cell lung cancer patients. From tumor, nontumor lung or frozen PBMC, whole RNA was taken unsorted for sequencing.

The origin of this receptor is a male donor with early-stage non-small cell lung cancer. The chain combines TRBV6-1 with TRBJ2-7, with 12 positions matching TRBD1. The sequences come from PBMCs, collected at surgery. The CDR3 loop is CASSEGTGGFYEQYF. CDR3 nucleotide sequence: TGTGCCAGCAGTGAGGGGACAGGGGGCTTCTACGAGCAGTACTTC.